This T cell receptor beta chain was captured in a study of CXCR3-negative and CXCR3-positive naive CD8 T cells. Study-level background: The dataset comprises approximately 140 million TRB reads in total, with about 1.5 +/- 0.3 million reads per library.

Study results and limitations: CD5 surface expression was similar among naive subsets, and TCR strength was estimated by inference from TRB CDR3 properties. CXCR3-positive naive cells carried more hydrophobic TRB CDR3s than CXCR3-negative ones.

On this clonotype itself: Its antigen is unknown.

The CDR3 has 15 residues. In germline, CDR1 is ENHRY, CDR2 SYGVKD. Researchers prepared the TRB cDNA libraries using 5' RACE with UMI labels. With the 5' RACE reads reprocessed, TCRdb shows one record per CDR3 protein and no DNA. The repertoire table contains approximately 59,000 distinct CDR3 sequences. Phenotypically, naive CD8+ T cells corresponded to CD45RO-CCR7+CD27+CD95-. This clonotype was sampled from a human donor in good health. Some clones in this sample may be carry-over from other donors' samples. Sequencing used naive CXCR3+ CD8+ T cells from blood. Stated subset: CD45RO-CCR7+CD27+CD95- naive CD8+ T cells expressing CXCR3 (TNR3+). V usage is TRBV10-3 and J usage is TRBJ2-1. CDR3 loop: CAAQTGGTPSIEQFF.